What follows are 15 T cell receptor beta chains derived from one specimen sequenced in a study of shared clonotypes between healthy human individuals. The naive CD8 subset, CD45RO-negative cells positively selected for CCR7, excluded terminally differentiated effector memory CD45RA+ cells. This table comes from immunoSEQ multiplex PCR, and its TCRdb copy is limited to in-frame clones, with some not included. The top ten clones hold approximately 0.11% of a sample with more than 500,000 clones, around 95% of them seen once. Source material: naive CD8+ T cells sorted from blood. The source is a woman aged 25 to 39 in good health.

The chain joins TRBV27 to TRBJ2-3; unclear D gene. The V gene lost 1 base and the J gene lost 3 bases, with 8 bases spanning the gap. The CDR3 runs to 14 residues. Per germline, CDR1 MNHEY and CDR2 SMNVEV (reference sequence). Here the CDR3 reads CASSLLPATDTQYF. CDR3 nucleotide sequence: TGTGCCAGCAGTTTATTGCCAGCTACAGATACGCAGTATTTT.

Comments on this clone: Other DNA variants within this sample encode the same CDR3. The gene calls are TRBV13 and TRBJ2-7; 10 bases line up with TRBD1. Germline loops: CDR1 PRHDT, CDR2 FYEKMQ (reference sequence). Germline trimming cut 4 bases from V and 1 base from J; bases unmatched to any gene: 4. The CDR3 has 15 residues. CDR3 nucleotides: TGTGCCAGCAGCTCTCCGGGACAGGGGTCCTACGAGCAGTACTTC. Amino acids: CASSSPGQGSYEQYF.

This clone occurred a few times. CDR3 sequence (DNA): TGTGCCAGCAGCCCGGGGGCTAGCGGGCTCCCCTACGAGCAGTACTTC. The encoded protein is CASSPGASGLPYEQYF. V usage is TRBV5-6 and J usage is TRBJ2-7; the match to TRBD2 covers 8 bases. Trimming took 4 bases from V and 2 from J; bases not matched to a gene: 11. From germline, CDR1 is SGHDT and CDR2 YYEEEE. The CDR3 totals 16 residues.

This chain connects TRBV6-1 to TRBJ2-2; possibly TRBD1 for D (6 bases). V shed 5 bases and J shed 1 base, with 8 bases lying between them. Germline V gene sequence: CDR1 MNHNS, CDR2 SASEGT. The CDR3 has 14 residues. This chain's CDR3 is CASSNRVNTGELFF. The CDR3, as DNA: TGTGCCAGCAGTAACAGGGTGAACACCGGGGAGCTGTTTTTT.

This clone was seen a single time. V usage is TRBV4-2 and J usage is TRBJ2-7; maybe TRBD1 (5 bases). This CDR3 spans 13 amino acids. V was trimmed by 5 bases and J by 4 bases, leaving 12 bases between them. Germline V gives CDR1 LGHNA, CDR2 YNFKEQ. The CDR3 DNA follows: TGTGCCAGCAGCTTTAATGGGGCTTACGAGCAGTACTTC. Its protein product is CASSFNGAYEQYF.

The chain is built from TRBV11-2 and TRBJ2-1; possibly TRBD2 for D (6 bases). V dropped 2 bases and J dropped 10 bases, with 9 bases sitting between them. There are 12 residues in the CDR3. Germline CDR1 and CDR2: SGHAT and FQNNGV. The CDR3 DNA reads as TGTGCCAGCAGCTTATTCGCGGGAGAGCAGTTCTTC. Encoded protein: CASSLFAGEQFF.

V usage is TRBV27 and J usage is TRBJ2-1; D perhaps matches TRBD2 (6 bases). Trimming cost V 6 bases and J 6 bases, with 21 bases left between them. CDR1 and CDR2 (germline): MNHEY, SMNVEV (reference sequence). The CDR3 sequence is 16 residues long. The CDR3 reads CASSSPGTGRGNEQFF. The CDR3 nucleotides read TGTGCCAGCAGCAGCCCCGGGACTGGGAGAGGCAATGAGCAGTTCTTC.

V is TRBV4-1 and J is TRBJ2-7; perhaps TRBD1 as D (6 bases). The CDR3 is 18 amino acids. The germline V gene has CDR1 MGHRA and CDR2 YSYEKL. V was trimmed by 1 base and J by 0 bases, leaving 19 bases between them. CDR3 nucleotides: TGCGCCAGCAGCCAAGGATTAAGGCAGGGGTCGATCTCCTACGAGCAGTACTTC. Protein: CASSQGLRQGSISYEQYF.

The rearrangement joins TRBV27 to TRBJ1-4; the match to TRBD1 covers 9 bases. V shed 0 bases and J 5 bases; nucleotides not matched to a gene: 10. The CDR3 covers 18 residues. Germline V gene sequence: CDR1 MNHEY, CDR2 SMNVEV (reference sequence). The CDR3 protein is CASSLSIIGTGSNEKLFF. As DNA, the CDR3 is TGTGCCAGCAGTTTATCAATAATCGGGACAGGGTCCAATGAAAAACTGTTTTTT.

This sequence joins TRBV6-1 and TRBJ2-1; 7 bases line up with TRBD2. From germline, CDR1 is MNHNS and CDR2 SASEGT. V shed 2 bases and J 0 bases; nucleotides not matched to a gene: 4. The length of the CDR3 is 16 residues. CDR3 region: CASSERSSGSYNEQFF. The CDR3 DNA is TGTGCCAGCAGTGAAAGGTCTAGCGGCTCCTACAATGAGCAGTTCTTC.

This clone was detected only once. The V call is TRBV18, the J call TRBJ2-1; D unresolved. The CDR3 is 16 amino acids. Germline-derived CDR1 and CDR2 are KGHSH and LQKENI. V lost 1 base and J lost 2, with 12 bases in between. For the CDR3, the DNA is TGTGCCAGCTCACCACGGTCCAGAGTTGCCTACAATGAGCAGTTCTTC. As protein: CASSPRSRVAYNEQFF. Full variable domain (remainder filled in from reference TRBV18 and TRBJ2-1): NAGVMQNPRHLVRRRGQEARLRCSPMKGHSHVYWYRQLPEEGLKFMVYLQKENIIDESGMPKERFSAEFPKEGPSILRIQQVVRGDSAAYFCASSPRSRVAYNEQFFGPGTRLTVL.

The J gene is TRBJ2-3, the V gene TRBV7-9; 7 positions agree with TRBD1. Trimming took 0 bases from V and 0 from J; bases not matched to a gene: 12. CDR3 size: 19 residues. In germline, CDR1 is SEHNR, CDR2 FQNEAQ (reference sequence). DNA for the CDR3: TGTGCCAGCAGCTTAGCTGGGTACAGGGGTCATACGAGCACAGATACGCAGTATTTT. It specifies CASSLAGYRGHTSTDTQYF.

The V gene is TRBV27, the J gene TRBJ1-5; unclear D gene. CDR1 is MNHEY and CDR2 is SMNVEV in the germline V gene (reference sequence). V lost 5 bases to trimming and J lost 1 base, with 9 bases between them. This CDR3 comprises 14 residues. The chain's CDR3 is CASSVIGSNQPQHF. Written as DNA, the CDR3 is TGTGCCAGCAGTGTAATAGGGAGCAATCAGCCCCAGCATTTT.

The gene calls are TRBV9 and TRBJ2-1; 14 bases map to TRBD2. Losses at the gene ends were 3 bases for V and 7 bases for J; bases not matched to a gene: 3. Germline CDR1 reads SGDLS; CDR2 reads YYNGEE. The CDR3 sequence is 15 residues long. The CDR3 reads CASSGGLAGGNEQFF. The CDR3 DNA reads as TGTGCCAGCAGCGGTGGACTAGCGGGAGGTAATGAGCAGTTCTTC. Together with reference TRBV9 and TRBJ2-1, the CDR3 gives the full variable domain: DSGVTQTPKHLITATGQRVTLRCSPRSGDLSVYWYQQSLDQGLQFLIQYYNGEERAKGNILERFSAQQFPDLHSELNLSSLELGDSALYFCASSGGLAGGNEQFFGPGTRLTVL.

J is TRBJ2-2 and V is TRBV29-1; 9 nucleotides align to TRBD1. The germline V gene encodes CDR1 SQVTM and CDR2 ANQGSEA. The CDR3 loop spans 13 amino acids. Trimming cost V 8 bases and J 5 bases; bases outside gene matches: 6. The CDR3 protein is CSITGGGTGELFF. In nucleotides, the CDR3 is TGCAGCATCACAGGGGGCGGAACCGGGGAGCTGTTTTTT.